This TCR beta chain was identified in a study of blood T cell repertoires in COVID-19. Profiling relied on immunoSEQ multiplex PCR, and the TCRdb table lists in-frame clones only, not all of them. The sample yields under 300,000 clones, over 75% seen once. Of note for this clone: Within the sample, other DNA sequences also encode this same CDR3.

This TCR was sampled from a man younger than 40 who had recovered from COVID-19. The source material was peripheral blood.

The CDR3 region is CASSEQGNTEAFF. Written as DNA, the CDR3 is TGCGCCAGCAGTGAGCAGGGGAACACTGAAGCTTTCTTT. The chain has TRBV10-1 and TRBJ1-1; tentatively, D is TRBD1 (5 bases). The V end lost 2 bases, the J end lost 1 base, and 5 bases lay between the germline ends. The CDR3 extends over 13 amino acids. From germline, CDR1 is WNHNN and CDR2 SYGVQD (reference sequence).